The 20 T cell receptor beta chains presented below share a single source sample, sequenced in a study of OX40 agonist ivuxolimab in advanced cancers. Method: immunoSEQ multiplex PCR; TCRdb's copy keeps in-frame clones and lacks some. The table records approximately 98,000 clones, approximately 90% of them present only once. The sequencing here drew on CD4+ or CD8+ T cells sorted from blood, taken in a trial of the OX40 agonist ivuxolimab. These TCRs come from an adult with an advanced solid tumor such as melanoma, head and neck, liver or kidney cancer.

This chain connects TRBV6-5 to TRBJ1-4; D remains unclear. Germline loops: CDR1 MNHEY, CDR2 SVGAGI. V lost 8 bases and J lost 8, with 18 bases in between. The CDR3 loop spans 14 amino acids. CDR3 nucleotide sequence: TGTGCCAGCTCCAACCCTCCGAGTTACGAAAAACTGTTTTTT. Its translation is CASSNPPSYEKLFF.

This clone was observed a single time. The chain has TRBV6-5 and TRBJ2-3; 7 bases fit TRBD1. The germline V gene has CDR1 MNHEY and CDR2 SVGAGI. Trimming at V came to 4 bases and at J to 0 bases, leaving 1 base not matched to a gene. This CDR3 has 14 residues. This CDR3 is CASSLGQSTDTQYF. CDR3 coding DNA: TGTGCCAGCAGTTTGGGACAGAGCACAGATACGCAGTATTTT.

V gene TRBV28 combines with J gene TRBJ2-3, with 9 bases identical to TRBD1. Germline V gene sequence: CDR1 MDHEN, CDR2 SYDVKM. This CDR3 comprises 16 residues. J lost 5 bases, V lost 3 bases, and 9 bases had no gene match. The CDR3 DNA reads TGTGCCAGCAGTTTGTTTCACGGGACAGGGATAGATACGCAGTATTTT. It translates to CASSLFHGTGIDTQYF. Together with reference TRBV28 and TRBJ2-3, the CDR3 gives the full variable domain: DVKVTQSSRYLVKRTGEKVFLECVQDMDHENMFWYRQDPGLGLRLIYFSYDVKMKEKGDIPEGYSVSREKKERFSLILESASTNQTSMYLCASSLFHGTGIDTQYFGPGTRLTVL.

The V and J genes are TRBV27 and TRBJ1-2, with 11 nucleotides matching TRBD1. CDR3 length equals 15 residues. Per germline, CDR1 MNHEY and CDR2 SMNVEV (reference sequence). Trimming cost V 5 bases and J 7 bases; bases outside gene matches: 9. CDR3 protein: CASSASGTGGLGYTF. CDR3 nucleotide sequence: TGTGCCAGCAGTGCCTCCGGGACAGGGGGTCTTGGCTACACCTTC.

The V call is TRBV6-6, the J call TRBJ2-7; D is unclear. The V gene lost 3 bases and the J gene lost 7 bases, with 16 bases spanning the gap. Germline assignment: CDR1 MNHNY and CDR2 SVGAGI (reference sequence). This CDR3 contains 14 residues. The CDR3 sequence is CASSYSQAPKEQYF. In nucleotides, the CDR3 is TGTGCCAGCAGTTATTCGCAGGCCCCTAAAGAGCAGTACTTC.

The genes are TRBV29-1 and TRBJ2-3; 10 positions match TRBD2. Germline lookup yields CDR1 SQVTM and CDR2 ANQGSEA. The trim removed 6 bases at V and 4 bases at J, leaving 10 bases unmatched. The CDR3 extends over 15 amino acids. The CDR3 nucleotides are TGCAGCGTCCGTGGACTAGCGGAAAGGTCAGATACGCAGTATTTT. It is translated as CSVRGLAERSDTQYF.

This sequence joins TRBV2 and TRBJ2-3, with 8 positions matching TRBD2. Germline CDR1 and CDR2: SNHLY and FYNNEI. The CDR3 loop spans 15 amino acids. Trimming at V came to 6 bases and at J to 0 bases, leaving 5 bases not matched to a gene. The CDR3, as DNA: TGTGCCAGCAGGGTAGCGGGAAGGAGCACAGATACGCAGTATTTT. This translates into CASRVAGRSTDTQYF.

V is TRBV5-6 and J is TRBJ2-1, with D possibly matching TRBD1 (5 bases). Trimming took off 1 base at V and 7 bases at J, with 9 bases between the two ends. Germline V gene data show CDR1 as SGHDT and CDR2 as YYEEEE. The CDR3 has 13 amino acids. The CDR3 region has the DNA TGTGCCAGCAGCTTGAGGGCAGGGAATGAGCAGTTCTTC. As protein: CASSLRAGNEQFF.

The chain is built from TRBV7-2 and TRBJ2-7; TRBD2 aligns across 10 bases. Germline CDR1 SGHTA, CDR2 FQGNSA. Trimming at V came to 1 base and at J to 3 bases, leaving 3 bases not matched to a gene. This CDR3 has 15 residues. The CDR3: CASSLGTSGIYEQYF. The CDR3 nucleotides are TGTGCCAGCAGCTTAGGAACTAGCGGGATCTACGAGCAGTACTTC.

CDR3 nucleotides: TGTGCCAGCAGTTCCCTAGAGACCCAGTACTTC. Translated, it gives CASSSLETQYF. The gene calls are TRBV6-6 and TRBJ2-5, with D unclear. The V gene's germline CDR1 is MNHNY and CDR2 SVGAGI (reference sequence). V was trimmed by 4 bases and J by 4 bases, leaving 4 bases between them. The CDR3 has 11 residues.

This clone has a single count. This chain uses TRBV19 with TRBJ2-3, with D possibly TRBD1 on 7 matching bases. This CDR3 has 15 amino acids. The germline V gene has CDR1 LNHDA and CDR2 SQIVND (reference sequence). V gave up 6 bases and J gave up 2 bases, with 15 bases separating them. The DNA for the CDR3 is TGTGCCAGTAGGCAAGCAGGGGGGCCCACAGATACGCAGTATTTT. Amino acid sequence: CASRQAGGPTDTQYF.

This clone has only one observation. The V gene is TRBV2, the J gene TRBJ2-6; no definite D call. Germline assignment: CDR1 SNHLY and CDR2 FYNNEI. The CDR3 consists of 15 residues. Trimming removed 3 bases from V and 0 bases from J, with 6 bases in between. CDR3 amino acids: CASSDPFSGANVLTF. DNA of the CDR3: TGTGCCAGCAGTGATCCCTTCTCTGGGGCCAACGTCCTGACTTTC.

The chain employs TRBV6-6 and TRBJ1-3, with D possibly matching TRBD1 (6 bases). The CDR3 extends over 15 amino acids. V was trimmed by 2 bases and J by 2 bases, leaving 10 bases between them. The germline V gene encodes CDR1 MNHNY and CDR2 SVGAGI (reference sequence). The CDR3: CASSYVAGAGNTIYF. In DNA form, the CDR3 reads TGTGCCAGCAGTTACGTGGCAGGGGCTGGAAACACCATATATTTT.

This chain links TRBV6-6 with TRBJ1-4, with D possibly being TRBD1 (6 bases). The CDR3 consists of 15 residues. V was shortened by 0 bases and J by 7 bases, with 12 bases between the two germline ends. CDR1 MNHNY and CDR2 SVGAGI come from the germline V gene (reference sequence). CDR3 sequence: CASSYSGGVGEKLFF. In DNA, the CDR3 is TGTGCCAGCAGTTACTCAGGGGGGGTAGGTGAAAAACTGTTTTTT.

The rearrangement joins TRBV10-2 to TRBJ1-5; D unclear. The CDR3 totals 14 residues. Between the trimmed V and J ends, which lost 6 bases and 1 base, there was a span of 10 bases. Germline-derived CDR1 and CDR2 are WSHSY and SAAADI. The CDR3 protein is CASRGAGSNQPQHF. The CDR3 DNA reads as TGCGCCAGCAGGGGAGCCGGGAGCAATCAGCCCCAGCATTTT.

The chain combines TRBV5-1 with TRBJ1-1; 8 bases line up with TRBD1. V was pared by 0 bases and J by 0 bases, with 10 bases of the junction left unmatched. This CDR3 has 18 residues. CDR1 SGHRS and CDR2 YFSETQ come from the germline V gene. The CDR3 coding sequence is TGCGCCAGCAGCTTGGAGCAACAGGGGGTATCCTTGAACACTGAAGCTTTCTTT. Residues: CASSLEQQGVSLNTEAFF.

This chain connects TRBV19 to TRBJ1-4; D uncertain. This CDR3 contains 14 residues. CDR1 is LNHDA and CDR2 is SQIVND in the germline V gene (reference sequence). V was cut by 3 bases and J by 5 bases, with 10 bases left in between. DNA of the CDR3: TGTGCCAGTAGTATCCGGACGGTAAATGAAAAACTGTTTTTT. Its protein is CASSIRTVNEKLFF. Full variable domain (missing parts from reference TRBV19 and TRBJ1-4): DGGITQSPKYLFRKEGQNVTLSCEQNLNHDAMYWYRQDPGQGLRLIYYSQIVNDFQKGDIAEGYSVSREKKESFPLTVTSAQKNPTAFYLCASSIRTVNEKLFFGSGTQLSVL.

V and J are TRBV7-6 and TRBJ2-2; D unclear. The CDR3 is 13 amino acids. Between the trimmed V and J ends, which lost 7 bases and 0 bases, there was a span of 6 bases. CDR1 is SGHVS and CDR2 is FNYEAQ in the germline V gene. In DNA, the CDR3 is TGTGCCAGCATTACCGCGAACACCGGGGAGCTGTTTTTT. This gives the protein CASITANTGELFF.

This chain joins TRBV20-1 and TRBJ2-7; 8 nucleotides align to TRBD1. The CDR3 is 11 residues long. V shed 5 bases, J shed 3 bases, and the junction held 0 bases outside the gene matches. Germline CDR1 and CDR2: DFQATT and SNEGSKA (reference sequence). CDR3 in DNA: TGCAGTGCTGGACAGGGCTACGAGCAGTACTTC. Translating gives CSAGQGYEQYF.

The chain recombines TRBV5-4 with TRBJ1-1; tentative D call: TRBD1 (6 bases). The V gene lost 0 bases and the J gene lost 11 bases, with 17 bases spanning the gap. The CDR3 has 14 residues. CDR1 and CDR2 from the germline V gene are SGHNT and YYREEE (reference sequence). The CDR3 is CASSLAGAERGAFF. The CDR3 DNA reads TGTGCCAGCAGCTTGGCGGGGGCGGAGCGCGGGGCTTTCTTT.